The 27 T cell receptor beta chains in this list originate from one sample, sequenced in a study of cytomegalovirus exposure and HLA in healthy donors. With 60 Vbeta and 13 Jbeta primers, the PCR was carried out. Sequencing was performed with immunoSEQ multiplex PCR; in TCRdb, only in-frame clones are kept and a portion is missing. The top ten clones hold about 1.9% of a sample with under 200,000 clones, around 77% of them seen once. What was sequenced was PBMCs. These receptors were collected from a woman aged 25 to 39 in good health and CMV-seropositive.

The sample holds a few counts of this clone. The CDR3 spells CASSQDLLTAASGTDTQYF. The CDR3 DNA follows: TGCGCCAGCAGCCAAGATCTATTGACAGCCGCATCGGGCACAGATACGCAGTATTTT. The J gene is TRBJ2-3, the V gene TRBV4-1; D perhaps matches TRBD1 (5 bases). CDR3 length: 19 residues. Trimming left V 0 bases short and J 1 base short, with 20 bases between. Germline CDR1 and CDR2: MGHRA and YSYEKL.

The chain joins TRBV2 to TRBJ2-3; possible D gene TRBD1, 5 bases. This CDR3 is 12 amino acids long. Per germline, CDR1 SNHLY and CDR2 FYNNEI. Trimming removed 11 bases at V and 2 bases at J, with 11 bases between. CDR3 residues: CASKGITDTQYF. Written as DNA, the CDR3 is TGTGCCTCGAAGGGGATCACAGATACGCAGTATTTT.

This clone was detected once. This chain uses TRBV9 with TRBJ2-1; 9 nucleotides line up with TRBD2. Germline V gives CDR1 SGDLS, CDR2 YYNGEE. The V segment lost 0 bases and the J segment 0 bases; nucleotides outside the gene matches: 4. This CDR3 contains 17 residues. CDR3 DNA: TGTGCCAGCAGCGTAGGACTAGCGGAGAGCTCCTACAATGAGCAGTTCTTC. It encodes CASSVGLAESSYNEQFF.

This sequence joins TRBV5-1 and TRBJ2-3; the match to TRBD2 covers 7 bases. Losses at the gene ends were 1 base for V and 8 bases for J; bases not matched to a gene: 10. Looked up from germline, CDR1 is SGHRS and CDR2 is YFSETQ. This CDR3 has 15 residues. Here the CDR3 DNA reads TGCGCCAGCAGCTTGACTAGTCTAGCGGTTGGTACGCAGTATTTT. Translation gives CASSLTSLAVGTQYF.

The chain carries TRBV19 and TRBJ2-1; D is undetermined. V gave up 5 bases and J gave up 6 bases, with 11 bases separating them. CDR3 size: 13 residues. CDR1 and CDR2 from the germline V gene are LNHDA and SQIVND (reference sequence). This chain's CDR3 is CASSPLGANEQFF. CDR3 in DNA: TGTGCCAGTAGTCCCCTTGGAGCCAATGAGCAGTTCTTC.

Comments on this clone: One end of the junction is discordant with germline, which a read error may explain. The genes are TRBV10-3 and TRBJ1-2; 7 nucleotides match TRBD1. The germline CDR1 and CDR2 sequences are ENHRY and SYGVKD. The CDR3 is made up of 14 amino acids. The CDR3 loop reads CAISEFTASTGKDF. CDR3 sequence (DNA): TGTGCCATCAGTGAGTTTACAGCTTCGACAGGGAAGGACTTC.

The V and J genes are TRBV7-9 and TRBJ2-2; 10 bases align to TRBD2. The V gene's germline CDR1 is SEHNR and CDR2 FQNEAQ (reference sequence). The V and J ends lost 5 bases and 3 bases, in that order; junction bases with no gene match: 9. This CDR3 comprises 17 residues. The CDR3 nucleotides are TGTGCCAGCAGCCCCGGGACTAGCGTTTCGGACACCGGGGAGCTGTTTTTT. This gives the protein CASSPGTSVSDTGELFF.

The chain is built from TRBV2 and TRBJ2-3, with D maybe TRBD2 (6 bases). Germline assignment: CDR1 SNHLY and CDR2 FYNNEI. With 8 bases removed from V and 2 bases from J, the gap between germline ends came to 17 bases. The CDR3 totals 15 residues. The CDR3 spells CASCRRGNSTDTQYF. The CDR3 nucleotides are TGTGCCAGCTGCAGGCGGGGCAACTCCACAGATACGCAGTATTTT.

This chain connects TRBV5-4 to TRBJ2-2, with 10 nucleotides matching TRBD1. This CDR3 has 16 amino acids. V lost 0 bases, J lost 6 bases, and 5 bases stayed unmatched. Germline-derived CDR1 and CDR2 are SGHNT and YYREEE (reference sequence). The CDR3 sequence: CASSLGRDRGAGELFF. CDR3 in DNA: TGTGCCAGCAGCTTGGGGCGGGACAGGGGCGCCGGGGAGCTGTTTTTT.

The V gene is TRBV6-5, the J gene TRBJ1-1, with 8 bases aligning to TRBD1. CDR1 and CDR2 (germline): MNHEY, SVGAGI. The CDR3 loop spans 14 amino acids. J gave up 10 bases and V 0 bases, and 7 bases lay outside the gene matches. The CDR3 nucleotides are TGTGCCAGCAGTTACTCGGACAGGGATGGTGGAGCTTTCTTT. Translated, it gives CASSYSDRDGGAFF.

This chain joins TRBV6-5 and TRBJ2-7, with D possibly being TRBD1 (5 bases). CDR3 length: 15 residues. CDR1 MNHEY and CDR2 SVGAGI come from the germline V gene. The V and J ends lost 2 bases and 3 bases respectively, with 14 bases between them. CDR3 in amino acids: CASSYAGSVIYEQYF. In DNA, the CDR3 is TGTGCCAGCAGTTACGCAGGGTCTGTAATCTACGAGCAGTACTTC.

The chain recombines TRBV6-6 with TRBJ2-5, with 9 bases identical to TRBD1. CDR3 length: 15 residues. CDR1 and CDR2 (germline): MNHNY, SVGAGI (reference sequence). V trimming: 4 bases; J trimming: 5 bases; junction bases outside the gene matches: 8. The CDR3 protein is CASSFRQGERETQYF. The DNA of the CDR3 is TGTGCCAGCAGTTTCAGACAGGGGGAAAGGGAGACCCAGTACTTC.

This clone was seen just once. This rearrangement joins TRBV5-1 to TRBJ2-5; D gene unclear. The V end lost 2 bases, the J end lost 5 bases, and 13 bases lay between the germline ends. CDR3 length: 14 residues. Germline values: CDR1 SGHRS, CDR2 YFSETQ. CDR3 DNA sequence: TGCGCCAGCAGCTTAAATATGGCCGGGGAGACCCAGTACTTC. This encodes CASSLNMAGETQYF.

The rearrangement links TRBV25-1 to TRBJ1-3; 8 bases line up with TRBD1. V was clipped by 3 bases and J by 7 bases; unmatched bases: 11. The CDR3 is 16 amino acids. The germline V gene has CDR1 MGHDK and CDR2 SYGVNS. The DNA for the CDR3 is TGTGCCAGCAGTGACTTAGAAAAGGGACAGGTTAACACCATATATTTT. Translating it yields CASSDLEKGQVNTIYF.

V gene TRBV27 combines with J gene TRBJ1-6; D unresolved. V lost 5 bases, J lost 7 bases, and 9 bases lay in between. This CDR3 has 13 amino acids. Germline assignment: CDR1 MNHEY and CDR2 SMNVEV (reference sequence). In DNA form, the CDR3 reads TGTGCCAGCAGTACCCAACTGAATTCACCCCTCCACTTT. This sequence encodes CASSTQLNSPLHF.

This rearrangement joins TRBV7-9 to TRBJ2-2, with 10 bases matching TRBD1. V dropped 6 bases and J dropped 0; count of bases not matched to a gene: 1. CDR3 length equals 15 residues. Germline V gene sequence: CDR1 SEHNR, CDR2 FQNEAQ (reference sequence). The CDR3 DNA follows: TGTGCCAGCAGGGACAGGGGGTCGAACACCGGGGAGCTGTTTTTT. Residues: CASRDRGSNTGELFF.

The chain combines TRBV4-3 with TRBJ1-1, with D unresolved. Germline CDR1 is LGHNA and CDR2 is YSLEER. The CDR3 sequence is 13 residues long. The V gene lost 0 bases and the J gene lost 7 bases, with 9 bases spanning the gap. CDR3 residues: CASSQERADEAFF. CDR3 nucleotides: TGCGCCAGCAGCCAAGAGAGGGCCGATGAAGCTTTCTTT.

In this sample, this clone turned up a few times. This CDR3 is CASSPNSGGANNEQFF. CDR3 nucleotide sequence: TGCGCCAGCAGCCCCAATAGCGGGGGGGCAAACAATGAGCAGTTCTTC. The gene calls are TRBV5-1 and TRBJ2-1; 11 nucleotides match TRBD2. The CDR3 spans 16 residues. CDR1 is SGHRS and CDR2 is YFSETQ in the germline V gene. Germline trimming cut 4 bases from V and 5 bases from J; bases unmatched to any gene: 8.

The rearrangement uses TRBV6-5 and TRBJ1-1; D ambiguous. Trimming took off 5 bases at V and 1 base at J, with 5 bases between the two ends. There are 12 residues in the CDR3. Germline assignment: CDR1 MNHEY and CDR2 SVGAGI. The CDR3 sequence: CASSPGNTEAFF. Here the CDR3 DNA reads TGTGCCAGCAGTCCAGGGAACACTGAAGCTTTCTTT.

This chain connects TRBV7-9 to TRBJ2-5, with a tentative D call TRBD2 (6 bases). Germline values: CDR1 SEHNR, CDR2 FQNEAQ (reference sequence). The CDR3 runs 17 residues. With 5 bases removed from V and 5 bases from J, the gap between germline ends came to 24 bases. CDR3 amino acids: CASSQLPVGRGGETQYF. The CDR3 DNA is TGTGCCAGCAGCCAGCTCCCGGTGGGTAGAGGAGGGGAGACCCAGTACTTC.

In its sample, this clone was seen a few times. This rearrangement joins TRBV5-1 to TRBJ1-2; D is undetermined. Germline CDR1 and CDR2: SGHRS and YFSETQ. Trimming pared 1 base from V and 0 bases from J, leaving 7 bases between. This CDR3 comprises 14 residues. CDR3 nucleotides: TGCGCCAGCAGCTTGACAGATGCTAACTATGGCTACACCTTC. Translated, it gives CASSLTDANYGYTF.

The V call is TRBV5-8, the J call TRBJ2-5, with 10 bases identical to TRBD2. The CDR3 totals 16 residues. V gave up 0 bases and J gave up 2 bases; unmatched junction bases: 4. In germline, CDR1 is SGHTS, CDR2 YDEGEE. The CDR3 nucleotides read TGTGCCAGCAGCTTGGGGGCTAGCGGGGGTCAAGAGACCCAGTACTTC. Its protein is CASSLGASGGQETQYF. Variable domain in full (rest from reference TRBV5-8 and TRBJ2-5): EAGVTQSPTHLIKTRGQQATLRCSPISGHTSVYWYQQALGLGLQFLLWYDEGEERNRGNFPPRFSGRQFPNYSSELNVNALELEDSALYLCASSLGASGGQETQYFGPGTRLLVL.

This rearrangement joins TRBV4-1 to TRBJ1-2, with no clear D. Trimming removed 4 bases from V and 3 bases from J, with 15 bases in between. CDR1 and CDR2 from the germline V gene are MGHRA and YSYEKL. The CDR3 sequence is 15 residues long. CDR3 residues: CASSLPGSRDYGYTF. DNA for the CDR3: TGCGCCAGCAGCCTCCCTGGGTCGAGGGACTATGGCTACACCTTC.

Here the CDR3 reads CASIPTARTNTGELFF. The CDR3 DNA reads as TGTGCCAGCATTCCGACGGCGCGGACGAACACCGGGGAGCTGTTTTTT. V and J are TRBV6-6 and TRBJ2-2; D remains unclear. The CDR3 consists of 16 residues. The V end was cut by 7 bases, the J end by 0 bases, with 15 bases between. Germline lookup yields CDR1 MNHNY and CDR2 SVGAGI (reference sequence).

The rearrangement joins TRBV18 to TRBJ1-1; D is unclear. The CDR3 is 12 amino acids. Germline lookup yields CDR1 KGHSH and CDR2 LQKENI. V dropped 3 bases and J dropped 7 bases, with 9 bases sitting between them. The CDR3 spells CASSPGSIEAFF. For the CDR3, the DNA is TGTGCCAGCTCACCCGGGAGCATTGAAGCTTTCTTT. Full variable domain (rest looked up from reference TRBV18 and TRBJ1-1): NAGVMQNPRHLVRRRGQEARLRCSPMKGHSHVYWYRQLPEEGLKFMVYLQKENIIDESGMPKERFSAEFPKEGPSILRIQQVVRGDSAAYFCASSPGSIEAFFGQGTRLTVV.

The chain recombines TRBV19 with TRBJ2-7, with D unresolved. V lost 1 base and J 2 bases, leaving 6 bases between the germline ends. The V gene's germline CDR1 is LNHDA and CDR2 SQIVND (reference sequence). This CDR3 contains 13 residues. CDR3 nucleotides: TGTGCCAGTAGTATAGCGGGTGCCTACGAGCAGTACTTC. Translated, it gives CASSIAGAYEQYF. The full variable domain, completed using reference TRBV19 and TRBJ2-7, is DGGITQSPKYLFRKEGQNVTLSCEQNLNHDAMYWYRQDPGQGLRLIYYSQIVNDFQKGDIAEGYSVSREKKESFPLTVTSAQKNPTAFYLCASSIAGAYEQYFGPGTRLTVT.

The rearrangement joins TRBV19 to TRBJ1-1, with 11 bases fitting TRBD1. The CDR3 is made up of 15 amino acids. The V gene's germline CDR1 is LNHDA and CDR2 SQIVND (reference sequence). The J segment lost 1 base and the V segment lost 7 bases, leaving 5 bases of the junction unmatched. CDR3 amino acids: CASTRTGGSNTEAFF. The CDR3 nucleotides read TGTGCCAGTACAAGGACAGGGGGCTCGAACACTGAAGCTTTCTTT.